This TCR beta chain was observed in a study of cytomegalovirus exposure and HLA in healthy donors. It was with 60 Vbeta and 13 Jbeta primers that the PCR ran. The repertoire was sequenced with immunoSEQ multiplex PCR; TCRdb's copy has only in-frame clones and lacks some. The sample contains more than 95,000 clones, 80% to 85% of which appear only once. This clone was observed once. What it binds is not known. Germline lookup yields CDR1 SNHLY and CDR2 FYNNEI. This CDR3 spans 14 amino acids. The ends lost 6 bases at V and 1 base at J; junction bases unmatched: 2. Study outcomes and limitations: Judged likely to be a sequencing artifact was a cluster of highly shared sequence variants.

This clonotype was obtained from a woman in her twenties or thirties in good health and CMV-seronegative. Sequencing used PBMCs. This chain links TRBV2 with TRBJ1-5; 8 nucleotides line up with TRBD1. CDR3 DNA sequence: TGTGCCAGCAGGGACAGGGTAAGCAATCAGCCCCAGCATTTT. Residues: CASRDRVSNQPQHF.